This TCR beta chain emerged from a study of cytomegalovirus exposure and HLA in healthy donors. Turning to the study itself: The approximately 130 validation repertoires were reported in a later analysis to have been generated on the same platform as the approximately 700 first-cohort repertoires. Notes on the study in general: TCR beta chains numbering under 200 were designated cytomegalovirus-associated. CMV antigen specificity of a few CMV-associated chains was confirmed in vitro.

The donors were members of the validation cohort, which comprised about 130 subjects and was separate from the first cohort of 666 subjects. Concerning this clone itself: Its antigen remains unknown.

Sequencing used immunoSEQ multiplex PCR; TCRdb keeps in-frame clones, though not all of them. The table lists 150,000 to 200,000 clones, less than 95% of them singletons. Germline V lookup: CDR1 MNHNS, CDR2 SASEGT. V shed 3 bases, J shed 5 bases, and the junction held 5 bases outside the gene matches. The CDR3 sequence is 14 residues long. The sample comprised PBMCs. The sequence derives from a woman under 30 in good health and CMV-seropositive. V usage is TRBV6-1 and J usage is TRBJ2-3; TRBD2 agrees at 7 bases. The CDR3 is CASSEGRGGDTQYF. The DNA for the CDR3 is TGTGCCAGCAGTGAGGGGAGGGGCGGAGATACGCAGTATTTT.